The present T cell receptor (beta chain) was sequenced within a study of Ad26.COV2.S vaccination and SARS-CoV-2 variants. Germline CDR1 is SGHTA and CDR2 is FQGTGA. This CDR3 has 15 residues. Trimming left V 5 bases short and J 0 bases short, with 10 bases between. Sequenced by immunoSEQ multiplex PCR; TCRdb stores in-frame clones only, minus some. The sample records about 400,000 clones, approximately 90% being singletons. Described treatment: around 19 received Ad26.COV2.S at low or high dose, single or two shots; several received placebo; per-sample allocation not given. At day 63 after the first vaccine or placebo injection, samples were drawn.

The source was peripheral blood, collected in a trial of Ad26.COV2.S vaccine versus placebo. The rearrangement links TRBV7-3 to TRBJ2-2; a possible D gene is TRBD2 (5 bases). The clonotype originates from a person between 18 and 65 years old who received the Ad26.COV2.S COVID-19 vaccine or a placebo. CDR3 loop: CASSPSAANTGELFF. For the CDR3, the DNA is TGTGCCAGCAGCCCCTCAGCGGCGAACACCGGGGAGCTGTTTTTT.